One and the same sample provided the 13 T cell receptor beta chains below, sequenced in a study of blood T cells in healthy people across ages. Through a sample-barcoded 5' primer and a J-beta primer mix, a second PCR was run for roughly 6 to 11 cycles. TCRdb fed the 5' RACE reads into MiXCR, producing one record per CDR3 protein. The data hold hundreds of thousands of distinct CDR3 sequences, with approximately 55% observed a single time. Sequences were obtained from blood. These receptors originate from a man at least 80 years old in good health.

Only a few counts were recorded for this clonotype. This chain links TRBV6-2 or TRBV6-3 with TRBJ2-7, with D maybe TRBD1 (6 bases). The V end was cut by 7 bases, the J end by 7 bases, with 14 bases between. Germline V gene data show CDR1 as MNHEY and CDR2 as SVGEGT. This CDR3 contains 12 residues. CDR3 loop: CASNTGYWEQYF. In nucleotides, the CDR3 is TGTGCCAGCAATACAGGGTACTGGGAGCAGTACTTC.

This clonotype turned up a few times. This rearrangement joins TRBV7-9 to TRBJ1-4; 7 positions agree with TRBD1. V gave up 5 bases and J gave up 6 bases; unmatched junction bases: 12. CDR3 length: 16 amino acids. From germline, CDR1 is SEHNR and CDR2 FQNEAQ (reference sequence). CDR3 sequence: CASSPSGRGQDEKLFF. CDR3 sequence (DNA): TGTGCCAGCAGCCCCTCAGGGAGGGGGCAGGATGAAAAACTGTTTTTT.

V gene TRBV7-9 combines with J gene TRBJ2-1; D assignment may be TRBD1 or TRBD2 (6 bases each). The V gene lost 4 bases and the J gene lost 2 bases, with 12 bases spanning the gap. Germline CDR1 SEHNR, CDR2 FQNEAQ (reference sequence). This CDR3 spans 15 amino acids. The CDR3 loop reads CASSSLGGPYNEQFF. The DNA for the CDR3 is TGTGCCAGCAGCTCCCTGGGGGGCCCCTACAATGAGCAGTTCTTC.

The J gene is TRBJ2-1, the V gene TRBV7-2; 13 bases are a match to TRBD2. The CDR3 length is 16 residues. J lost 8 bases, V lost 7 bases, and 11 bases had no gene match. Germline V gene lookup returns CDR1 SGHTA and CDR2 FQGNSA. The DNA of the CDR3 is TGTGCCAGCATCGATCCGGGGACTAGCGGGAACGATGAGCAGTTCTTC. Its protein product is CASIDPGTSGNDEQFF.

The chain recombines TRBV27 with TRBJ2-7; the match to TRBD1 covers 9 bases. The CDR3 loop spans 13 amino acids. Germline lookup yields CDR1 MNHEY and CDR2 SMNVEV (reference sequence). V shed 10 bases and J 1 base; nucleotides not matched to a gene: 5. The CDR3 sequence: CATLDRGSYEQYF. The CDR3 region has the DNA TGTGCCACCCTGGACAGGGGTTCCTACGAGCAGTACTTC.

The table lists this clonotype with a few counts. The chain carries TRBV6-5 and TRBJ2-7; D remains unclear. Germline CDR1 MNHEY, CDR2 SVGAGI. The CDR3 extends over 12 amino acids. V lost 0 bases, J lost 7 bases, and 7 bases lay in between. CDR3 sequence (DNA): TGTGCCAGCAGTTACTCTAAAGGGGAGCAGTACTTC. This encodes CASSYSKGEQYF.

The chain employs TRBV10-3 and TRBJ2-3; D is unresolved. The V and J ends lost 4 bases and 14 bases respectively, with 22 bases between them. Looked up from germline, CDR1 is ENHRY and CDR2 is SYGVKD. The CDR3 has 14 amino acids. CDR3 residues: CAISGPSSVGYAYF. The CDR3 DNA sequence: TGTGCCATCAGTGGACCATCATCCGTAGGATACGCGTATTTT.

This chain connects TRBV27 to TRBJ1-5; 9 positions agree with TRBD1. Per germline, CDR1 MNHEY and CDR2 SMNVEV (reference sequence). The junction had 6 bases not matched to a gene; V was cut back by 8 bases and J by 1 base. This CDR3 is 15 amino acids long. The DNA for the CDR3 is TGTGCCAGCGGTGGACAGGGGCGCAGCAATCAGCCCCAGCATTTT. Translated, it gives CASGGQGRSNQPQHF.

This clonotype was detected a few times. V and J are TRBV12-3 or TRBV12-4 and TRBJ2-7; 7 bases line up with TRBD2. The CDR3 has 13 amino acids. V trimming: 3 bases; J trimming: 9 bases; junction bases outside the gene matches: 8. CDR3 protein: CASSLGGSLGQYF. For the CDR3, the DNA is TGTGCCAGCAGTTTGGGCGGGAGTCTCGGGCAGTACTTC.

This chain joins TRBV5-1 and TRBJ1-1; D is unclear. CDR1 is SGHRS, CDR2 YFSETQ, per germline. Trimming took 4 bases from V and 4 from J, leaving 17 bases between them. This CDR3 contains 15 residues. The CDR3 DNA reads as TGCGCCAGCAGCACCCGAAGAGGGTCGGGCACTGAAGCTTTCTTT. Translated: CASSTRRGSGTEAFF. The full variable domain, in which reference TRBV5-1 and TRBJ1-1 provide the parts outside the CDR3, is KAGVTQTPRYLIKTRGQQVTLSCSPISGHRSVSWYQQTPGQGLQFLFEYFSETQRNKGNFPGRFSGRQFSNSRSEMNVSTLELGDSALYLCASSTRRGSGTEAFFGQGTRLTVV.

The rearrangement joins TRBV28 to TRBJ1-2, with 8 nucleotides matching TRBD1. Germline V lookup: CDR1 MDHEN, CDR2 SYDVKM. The CDR3 has 14 residues. The trim removed 5 bases at V and 2 bases at J, leaving 4 bases unmatched. CDR3 loop: CASSGQGKNYGYTF. In nucleotides, the CDR3 is TGTGCCAGCAGTGGACAGGGAAAGAACTATGGCTACACCTTC.

The chain combines TRBV24-1 with TRBJ2-1; perhaps TRBD2 as D (5 bases). The length of the CDR3 is 16 residues. The V end was cut by 3 bases, the J end by 12 bases, with 23 bases between. Per germline, CDR1 KGHDR and CDR2 SFDVKD. The CDR3 DNA follows: TGTGCCACCAGTGATGACCAGCGGCGTCTTACAATGGGGCAGTTCTTC. Protein: CATSDDQRRLTMGQFF.

The chain couples TRBV7-9 to TRBJ2-7; tentatively, D is TRBD2 (6 bases). V lost 5 bases and J 6 bases, leaving 20 bases between the germline ends. Per germline, CDR1 SEHNR and CDR2 FQNEAQ (reference sequence). This CDR3 has 15 residues. DNA for the CDR3: TGTGCCAGCAGCCCCCTCGAAAGGTGGAGGGTCGAGCAGTACTTC. Translating gives CASSPLERWRVEQYF. The full variable domain, rest sourced from reference TRBV7-9 and TRBJ2-7, is DTGVSQNPRHKITKRGQNVTFRCDPISEHNRLYWYRQTLGQGPEFLTYFQNEAQLEKSRLLSDRFSAERPKGSFSTLEIQRTEQGDSAMYLCASSPLERWRVEQYFGPGTRLTVT.